A single sample is the source of the 11 T cell receptor beta chains below, sequenced in a study of blood T cell repertoires in COVID-19. TCRdb's copy holds only in-frame clones and misses some; the assay was immunoSEQ multiplex PCR. The sample lists approximately 200,000 clones; roughly 84% were seen once. Sequencing input: PBMCs or T cells enriched from blood (not recorded which). These receptors originate from a man aged 35 to 55 who had recovered from COVID-19.

V and J are TRBV14 and TRBJ1-2; TRBD1 agrees at 11 bases. The V segment lost 4 bases and the J segment 4 bases; nucleotides outside the gene matches: 5. In germline, CDR1 is SGHDN, CDR2 FVKESK. The CDR3 consists of 15 residues. The DNA for the CDR3 is TGTGCCAGCAGCCTTGCGGGACAGGGGGGCTATGGCTACACCTTC. Protein: CASSLAGQGGYGYTF.

The chain combines TRBV18 with TRBJ1-4, with 10 positions matching TRBD1. Per the germline V gene, CDR1 is KGHSH and CDR2 is LQKENI. V gave up 6 bases and J gave up 5 bases; unmatched junction bases: 9. The CDR3 consists of 16 residues. The CDR3 nucleotides are TGTGCCAGCTCCCGTGGGACAGGGGCTTCAAATGAAAAACTGTTTTTT. This translates into CASSRGTGASNEKLFF.

The chain combines TRBV6-4 with TRBJ1-2; D is possibly TRBD1 (6 bases). V lost 7 bases, J lost 1 base, and 13 bases lay in between. Germline-derived CDR1 and CDR2 are MRHNA and SNTAGT. The length of the CDR3 is 14 residues. The CDR3 DNA reads as TGTGCCAGCACCGGCGGACAGCTTAACTATGGCTACACCTTC. Translation gives CASTGGQLNYGYTF.

The chain recombines TRBV11-2 with TRBJ1-1; 7 nucleotides agree with TRBD1. The V gene's germline CDR1 is SGHAT and CDR2 FQNNGV. The trim removed 3 bases at V and 4 bases at J, leaving 5 bases unmatched. This CDR3 region has 14 residues. CDR3 region: CASSFQGVGTEAFF. The CDR3 DNA reads TGTGCCAGCAGCTTTCAGGGGGTTGGCACTGAAGCTTTCTTT.

The J gene is TRBJ2-5, the V gene TRBV6-5; 9 bases line up with TRBD2. This CDR3 spans 15 amino acids. With V trimmed by 2 bases and J by 3 bases, 4 bases remained unmatched. Germline assignment: CDR1 MNHEY and CDR2 SVGAGI. This CDR3 reads CASSYVAGEKETQYF. The CDR3 nucleotides read TGTGCCAGCAGTTACGTAGCGGGGGAGAAAGAGACCCAGTACTTC.

The V and J genes are TRBV18 and TRBJ2-5; TRBD2 agrees at 9 bases. Germline V CDR1 and CDR2: KGHSH, LQKENI. J lost 2 bases, V lost 1 base, and 8 bases had no gene match. The CDR3 is 17 amino acids. CDR3 coding DNA: TGTGCCAGCTCACCACAGGGGCTAGCGGGGAGTCAAGAGACCCAGTACTTC. It translates to CASSPQGLAGSQETQYF.

The chain couples TRBV19 to TRBJ1-1, with D tentatively TRBD1 (6 bases). The CDR3 has 13 amino acids. Germline CDR1 LNHDA, CDR2 SQIVND (reference sequence). V lost 4 bases, J lost 3 bases, and 9 bases lay in between. CDR3 in DNA: TGTGCCAGTAGTACTCAGGGGTACACTGAAGCTTTCTTT. This translates into CASSTQGYTEAFF.

The DNA of the CDR3 is TGTGCCAGCACCATAGCGGGGGGGCCAGAGACCCAGTACTTC. The encoded protein is CASTIAGGPETQYF. The V call is TRBV7-2, the J call TRBJ2-5; 11 positions agree with TRBD2. CDR3 length equals 14 residues. V gave up 7 bases and J gave up 4 bases; unmatched junction bases: 5. Germline V gene sequence: CDR1 SGHTA, CDR2 FQGNSA.

CDR3 region: CASSSGDLSSPLHF. DNA for the CDR3: TGTGCCAGCAGTTCAGGGGATTTGAGTTCACCCCTCCACTTT. The chain joins TRBV6-6 to TRBJ1-6, with a possible D match to TRBD1 (6 bases). The CDR3 is 14 amino acids. From germline, CDR1 is MNHNY and CDR2 SVGAGI (reference sequence). V lost 4 bases to trimming and J lost 9 bases, with 13 bases between them.

The table lists this clone with a count of one. The J gene is TRBJ1-6, the V gene TRBV7-9; 11 bases fit TRBD1. V was clipped by 6 bases and J by 11 bases; unmatched bases: 6. Germline-derived CDR1 and CDR2 are SEHNR and FQNEAQ (reference sequence). The CDR3 totals 14 residues. The CDR3 DNA follows: TGTGCCAGCAGGGCCGGGACAGGGGGGGCACCCCTCCACTTT. Translating gives CASRAGTGGAPLHF. Filled out from reference TRBV7-9 and TRBJ1-6, the complete variable domain reads DTGVSQNPRHKITKRGQNVTFRCDPISEHNRLYWYRQTLGQGPEFLTYFQNEAQLEKSRLLSDRFSAERPKGSFSTLEIQRTEQGDSAMYLCASRAGTGGAPLHFGNGTRLTVT.

The V call is TRBV7-9, the J call TRBJ2-3; TRBD1 aligns across 9 bases. V gave up 3 bases and J gave up 4 bases; unmatched junction bases: 2. This CDR3 spans 14 amino acids. Germline V CDR1 and CDR2: SEHNR, FQNEAQ (reference sequence). The DNA of the CDR3 is TGTGCCAGCAGCTTCGGACAGGGGCCAGATACGCAGTATTTT. It yields the protein CASSFGQGPDTQYF. Variable domain in full (rest from reference TRBV7-9 and TRBJ2-3): DTGVSQNPRHKITKRGQNVTFRCDPISEHNRLYWYRQTLGQGPEFLTYFQNEAQLEKSRLLSDRFSAERPKGSFSTLEIQRTEQGDSAMYLCASSFGQGPDTQYFGPGTRLTVL.